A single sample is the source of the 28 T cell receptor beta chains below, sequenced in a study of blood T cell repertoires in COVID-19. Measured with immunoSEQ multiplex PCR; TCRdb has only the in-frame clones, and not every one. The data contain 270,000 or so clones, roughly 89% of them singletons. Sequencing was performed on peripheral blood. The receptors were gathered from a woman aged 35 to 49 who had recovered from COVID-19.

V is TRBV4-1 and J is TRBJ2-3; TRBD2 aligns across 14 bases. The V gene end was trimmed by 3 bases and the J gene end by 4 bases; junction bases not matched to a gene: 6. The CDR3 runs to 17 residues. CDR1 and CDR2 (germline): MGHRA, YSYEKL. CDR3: CASSHGLAGGGADTQYF. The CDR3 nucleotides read TGCGCCAGCAGCCACGGACTAGCGGGAGGTGGGGCAGATACGCAGTATTTT.

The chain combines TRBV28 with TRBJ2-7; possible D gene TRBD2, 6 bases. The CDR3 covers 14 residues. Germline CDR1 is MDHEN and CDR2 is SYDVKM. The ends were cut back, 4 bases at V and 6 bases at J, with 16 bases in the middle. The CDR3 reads CASSSTTSLGEQYF. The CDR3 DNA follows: TGTGCCAGCAGTTCAACAACTAGCTTGGGCGAGCAGTACTTC.

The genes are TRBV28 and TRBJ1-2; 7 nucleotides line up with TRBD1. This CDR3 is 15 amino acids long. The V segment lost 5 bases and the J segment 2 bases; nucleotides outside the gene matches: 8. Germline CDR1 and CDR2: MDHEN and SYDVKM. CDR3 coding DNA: TGTGCCAGCAGTCCCGGGGACAGCTCCAACTATGGCTACACCTTC. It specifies CASSPGDSSNYGYTF.

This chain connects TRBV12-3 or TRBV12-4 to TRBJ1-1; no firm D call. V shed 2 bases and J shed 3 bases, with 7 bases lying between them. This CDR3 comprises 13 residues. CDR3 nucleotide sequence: TGTGCCAGCAGTTTATTGGAGTACACTGAAGCTTTCTTT. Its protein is CASSLLEYTEAFF.

The CDR3 region has the DNA TGTGCCTGGAGGACAGGGAGGTTTACTGAGCAGTACTTC. Its protein is CAWRTGRFTEQYF. J is TRBJ2-7 and V is TRBV30, with a possible D match to TRBD1 (7 bases). This CDR3 has 13 residues. Looked up from germline, CDR1 is GTSNPN and CDR2 is SVGIG (reference sequence). Trimming removed 3 bases at V and 7 bases at J, with 16 bases between.

The CDR3 protein is CASSPTAGTDTQYF. The CDR3 region has the DNA TGTGCCAGCTCACCTACGGCAGGGACAGATACGCAGTATTTT. The V call is TRBV18, the J call TRBJ2-3; D perhaps matches TRBD1 (5 bases). The germline V gene encodes CDR1 KGHSH and CDR2 LQKENI. V lost 3 bases, J lost 3 bases, and 10 bases lay in between. The length of the CDR3 is 14 residues.

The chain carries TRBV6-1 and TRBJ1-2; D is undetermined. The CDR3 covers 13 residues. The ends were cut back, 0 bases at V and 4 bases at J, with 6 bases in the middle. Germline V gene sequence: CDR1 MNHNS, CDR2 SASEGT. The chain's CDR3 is CASSEAEAYGYTF. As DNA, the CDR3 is TGTGCCAGCAGTGAAGCTGAGGCCTATGGCTACACCTTC.

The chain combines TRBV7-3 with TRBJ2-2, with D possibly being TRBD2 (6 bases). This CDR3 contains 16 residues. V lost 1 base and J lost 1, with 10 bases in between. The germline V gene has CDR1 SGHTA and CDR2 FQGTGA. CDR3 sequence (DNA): TGTGCCAGCAGCTTAATGGGGCGGGGGAACACCGGGGAGCTGTTTTTT. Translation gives CASSLMGRGNTGELFF.

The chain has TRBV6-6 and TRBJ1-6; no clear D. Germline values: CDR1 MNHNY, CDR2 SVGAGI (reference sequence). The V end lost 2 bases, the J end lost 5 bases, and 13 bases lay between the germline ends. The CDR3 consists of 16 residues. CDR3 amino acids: CASSYRGLINNSPLHF. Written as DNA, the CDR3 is TGTGCCAGCAGTTACCGCGGACTGATTAATAATTCACCCCTCCACTTT.

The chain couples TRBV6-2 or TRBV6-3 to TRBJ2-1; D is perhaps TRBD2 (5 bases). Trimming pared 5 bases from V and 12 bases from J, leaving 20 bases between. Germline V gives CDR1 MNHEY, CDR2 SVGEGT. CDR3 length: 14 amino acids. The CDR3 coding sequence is TGTGCCAGCAGTAACCCTTCCGACTACTCGAGGCAGTTCTTC. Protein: CASSNPSDYSRQFF.

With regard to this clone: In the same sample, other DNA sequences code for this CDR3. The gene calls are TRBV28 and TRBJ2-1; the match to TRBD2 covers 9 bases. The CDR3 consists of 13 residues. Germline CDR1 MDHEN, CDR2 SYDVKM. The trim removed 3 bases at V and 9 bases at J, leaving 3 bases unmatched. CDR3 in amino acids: CASSLAGGGEQFF. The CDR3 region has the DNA TGTGCCAGCAGTTTGGCGGGAGGGGGTGAGCAGTTCTTC.

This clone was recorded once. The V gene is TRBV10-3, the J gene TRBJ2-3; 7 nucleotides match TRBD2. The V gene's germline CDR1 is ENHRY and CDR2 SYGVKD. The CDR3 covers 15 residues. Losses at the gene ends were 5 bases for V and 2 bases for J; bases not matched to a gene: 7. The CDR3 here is CAISYGEGITDTQYF. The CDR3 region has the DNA TGTGCCATCAGTTACGGGGAGGGGATCACAGATACGCAGTATTTT.

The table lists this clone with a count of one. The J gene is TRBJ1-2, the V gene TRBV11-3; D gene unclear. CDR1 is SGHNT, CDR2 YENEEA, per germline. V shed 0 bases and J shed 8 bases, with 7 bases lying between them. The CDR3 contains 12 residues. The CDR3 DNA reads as TGTGCCAGCAGCTTAGATGGCAACGGCTACACCTTC. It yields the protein CASSLDGNGYTF. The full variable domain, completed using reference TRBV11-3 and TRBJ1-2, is EAGVVQSPRYKIIEKKQPVAFWCNPISGHNTLYWYLQNLGQGPELLIRYENEEAVDDSQLPKDRFSAERLKGVDSTLKIQPAELGDSAVYLCASSLDGNGYTFGSGTRLTVV.

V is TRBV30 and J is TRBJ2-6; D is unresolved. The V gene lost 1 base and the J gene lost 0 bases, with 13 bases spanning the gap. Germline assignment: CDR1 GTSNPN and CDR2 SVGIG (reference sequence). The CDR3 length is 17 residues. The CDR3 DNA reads TGTGCCTGGAGTGATCCCGTCACACCCTCTGGGGCCAACGTCCTGACTTTC. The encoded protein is CAWSDPVTPSGANVLTF.

CDR3 loop: CASSSRTEPQETQYF. CDR3 DNA sequence: TGTGCCAGCAGTTCCAGGACAGAACCTCAAGAGACCCAGTACTTC. The chain is built from TRBV28 and TRBJ2-5, with TRBD1 as a possible D gene (6 bases). Germline V gives CDR1 MDHEN, CDR2 SYDVKM. CDR3 length equals 15 residues. Deletions cut 4 bases from V and 2 bases from J, with 14 bases between.

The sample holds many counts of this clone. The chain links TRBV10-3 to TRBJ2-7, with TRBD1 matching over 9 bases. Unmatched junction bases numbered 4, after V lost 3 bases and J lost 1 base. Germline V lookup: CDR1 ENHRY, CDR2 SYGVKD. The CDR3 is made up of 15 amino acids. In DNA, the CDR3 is TGTGCCATCAGTGACCGGGACAGGGCTTCCTACGAGCAGTACTTC. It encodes CAISDRDRASYEQYF.

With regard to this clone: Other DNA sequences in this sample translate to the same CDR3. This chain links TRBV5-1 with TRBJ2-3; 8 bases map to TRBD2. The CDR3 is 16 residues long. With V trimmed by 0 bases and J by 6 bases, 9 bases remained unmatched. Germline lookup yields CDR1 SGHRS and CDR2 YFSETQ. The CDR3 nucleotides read TGCGCCAGCAGCTTGGCCCCGGGACTAGAAACTGATACGCAGTATTTT. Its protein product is CASSLAPGLETDTQYF.

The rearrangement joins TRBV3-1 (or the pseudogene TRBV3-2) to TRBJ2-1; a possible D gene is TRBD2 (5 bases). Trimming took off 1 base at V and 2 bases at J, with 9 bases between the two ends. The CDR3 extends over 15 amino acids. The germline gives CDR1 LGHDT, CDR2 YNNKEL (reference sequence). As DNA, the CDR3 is TGTGCCAGCAGCCAAGGGAGAGGGACCTACAATGAGCAGTTCTTC. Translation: CASSQGRGTYNEQFF.

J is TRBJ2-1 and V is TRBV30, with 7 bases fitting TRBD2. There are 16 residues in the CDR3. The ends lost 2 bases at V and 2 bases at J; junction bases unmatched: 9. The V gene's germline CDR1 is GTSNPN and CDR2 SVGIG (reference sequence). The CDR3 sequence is CAWSPPLAITYNEQFF. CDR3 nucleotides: TGTGCCTGGAGTCCCCCACTAGCGATTACCTACAATGAGCAGTTCTTC.

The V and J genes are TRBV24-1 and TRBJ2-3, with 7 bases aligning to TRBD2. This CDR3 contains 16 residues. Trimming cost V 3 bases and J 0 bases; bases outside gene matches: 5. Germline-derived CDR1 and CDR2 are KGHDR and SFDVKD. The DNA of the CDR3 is TGTGCCACCAGTGATCCGAGCGGGGCTAGCACAGATACGCAGTATTTT. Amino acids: CATSDPSGASTDTQYF.

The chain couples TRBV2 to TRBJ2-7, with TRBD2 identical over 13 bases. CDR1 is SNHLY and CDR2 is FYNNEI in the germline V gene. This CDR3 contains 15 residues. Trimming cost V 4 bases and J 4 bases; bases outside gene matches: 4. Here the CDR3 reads CASSGTSGSLYEQYF. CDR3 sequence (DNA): TGTGCCAGCAGTGGGACTAGCGGGAGTCTGTACGAGCAGTACTTC.

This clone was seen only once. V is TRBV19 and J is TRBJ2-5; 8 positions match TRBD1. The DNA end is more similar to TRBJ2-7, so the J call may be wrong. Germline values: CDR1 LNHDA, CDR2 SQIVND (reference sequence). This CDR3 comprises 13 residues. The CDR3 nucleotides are TGTGCCAGTAGGCAGGGGGCCCTCTACGAGCAGTACTTC. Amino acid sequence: CASRQGALYEQYF.

CDR3 residues: CASSLAQAGIDEKLFF. CDR3 nucleotides: TGTGCCAGCAGCTTAGCGCAGGCAGGGATCGATGAAAAACTGTTTTTT. The chain combines TRBV7-6 with TRBJ1-4; D may be TRBD1 (5 bases). Germline CDR1 reads SGHVS; CDR2 reads FNYEAQ. V shed 0 bases and J shed 6 bases, with 14 bases lying between them. This CDR3 has 16 amino acids.

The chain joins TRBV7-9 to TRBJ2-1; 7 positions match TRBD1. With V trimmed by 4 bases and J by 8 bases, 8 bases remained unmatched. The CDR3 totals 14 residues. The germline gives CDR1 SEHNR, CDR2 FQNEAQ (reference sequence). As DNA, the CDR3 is TGTGCCAGCAGCTCAGCCCGGGACAGTGATGAGCAGTTCTTC. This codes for CASSSARDSDEQFF.

The CDR3 bases are TGTGCCAGCAGTTTATTCGGGAGGCCCGGCGCCTCCTCGCAGTACTTC. Translating it yields CASSLFGRPGASSQYF. The V and J genes are TRBV27 and TRBJ2-7, with TRBD2 identical over 7 bases. V dropped 1 base and J dropped 9; count of bases not matched to a gene: 15. The CDR3 runs to 16 residues. Germline CDR1 is MNHEY and CDR2 is SMNVEV (reference sequence).

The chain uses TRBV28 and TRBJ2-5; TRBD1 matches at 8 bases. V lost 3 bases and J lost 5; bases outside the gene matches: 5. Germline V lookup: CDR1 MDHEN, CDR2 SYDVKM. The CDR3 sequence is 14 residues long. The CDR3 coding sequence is TGTGCCAGCAGTTTCACGACAGGGGCGGAGACCCAGTACTTC. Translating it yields CASSFTTGAETQYF.

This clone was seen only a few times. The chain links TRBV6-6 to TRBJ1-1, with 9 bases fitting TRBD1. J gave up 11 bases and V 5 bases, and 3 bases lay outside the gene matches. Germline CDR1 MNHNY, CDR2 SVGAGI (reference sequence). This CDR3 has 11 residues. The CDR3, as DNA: TGTGCCAGCAGTCGGACAGGGGATGCTTTCTTT. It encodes CASSRTGDAFF.

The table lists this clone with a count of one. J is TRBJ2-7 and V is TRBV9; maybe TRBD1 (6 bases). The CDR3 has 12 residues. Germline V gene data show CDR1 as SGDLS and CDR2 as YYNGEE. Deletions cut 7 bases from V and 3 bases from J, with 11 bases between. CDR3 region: CASGTGFYEQYF. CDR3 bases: TGTGCCAGCGGAACAGGGTTCTACGAGCAGTACTTC. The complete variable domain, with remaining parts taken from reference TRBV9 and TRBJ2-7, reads DSGVTQTPKHLITATGQRVTLRCSPRSGDLSVYWYQQSLDQGLQFLIQYYNGEERAKGNILERFSAQQFPDLHSELNLSSLELGDSALYFCASGTGFYEQYFGPGTRLTVT.